A single sample is the source of the 11 T cell receptor beta chains below, sequenced in a study of T cells in Graves' hyperthyroidism and ophthalmopathy. Template material for amplifying TCR beta CDR3 regions consisted of RNA transcripts. A first-round RT-PCR of the TCR CDR3 used the HTBI primer set. A single record per CDR3 protein comes from TCRdb applying MiXCR to the multiplex PCR reads. The sample lists hundreds of thousands of distinct CDR3 sequences; approximately 13% were seen once. Sequenced input: blood. Receptors originate from a woman under 40 with Graves' hyperthyroidism that later progressed to Graves' ophthalmopathy.

This clonotype was seen at least ten times. The V call is TRBV20-1, the J call TRBJ2-5, with D perhaps TRBD1 (5 bases). The CDR3 contains 13 residues. Between the trimmed V and J ends, which lost 1 base and 3 bases, there was a span of 9 bases. The V gene's germline CDR1 is DFQATT and CDR2 SNEGSKA (reference sequence). The CDR3, as DNA: TGCAGTGCTAGAGGGGTAGGGGAAGAGACCCAGTACTTC. Protein: CSARGVGEETQYF.

This clonotype has at least ten counts. The CDR3 bases are TGTGCCAGCAGCCAAGGTCCGGGGCTGGGCTACACCTTC. It specifies CASSQGPGLGYTF. The rearrangement uses TRBV3-1 and TRBJ1-2, with D maybe TRBD1 (5 bases). This CDR3 has 13 residues. Germline CDR1 is LGHDT and CDR2 is YNNKEL (reference sequence). Trimming pared 1 base from V and 8 bases from J, leaving 11 bases between.

This clonotype was observed at least ten times. The rearrangement joins TRBV2 to TRBJ2-1; 8 bases agree with TRBD2. V lost 8 bases and J lost 4; bases outside the gene matches: 10. This CDR3 has 15 residues. Germline CDR1 and CDR2: SNHLY and FYNNEI. In DNA form, the CDR3 reads TGTGCCAGCCACCTTCTAGCGGGCCCATACAATGAGCAGTTCTTC. Its protein product is CASHLLAGPYNEQFF.

This clonotype was picked up many times. This rearrangement joins TRBV27 to TRBJ1-1; possible D gene TRBD1, 5 bases. Germline CDR1 is MNHEY and CDR2 is SMNVEV (reference sequence). Trimming took off 3 bases at V and 4 bases at J, with 9 bases between the two ends. CDR3 length: 13 residues. This chain's CDR3 is CASSFRGLTEAFF. The CDR3 DNA is TGTGCCAGCAGTTTTAGGGGCCTCACTGAAGCTTTCTTT.

The J gene is TRBJ2-7, the V gene TRBV5-1, with D tentatively TRBD2 (6 bases). This CDR3 comprises 15 residues. CDR1 is SGHRS and CDR2 is YFSETQ in the germline V gene. With 0 bases removed from V and 7 bases from J, the gap between germline ends came to 17 bases. The CDR3 DNA is TGCGCCAGCAGCTTGGCCGGGGGAACAGACTTGGAGCAGTACTTC. Its translation is CASSLAGGTDLEQYF.

Concerning this clonotype itself: This clone may be a read error of a much larger clone one base away. In nucleotides, the CDR3 is TGTGCCGGGGGGAGTCTATGGGAGCAGTTCTTC. Translating it yields CAGGSLWEQFF. The chain employs TRBV30 and TRBJ2-1; D is possibly TRBD2 (6 bases). Trimming took 8 bases from V and 10 from J, leaving 15 bases between them. Germline values: CDR1 GTSNPN, CDR2 SVGIG (reference sequence). This CDR3 contains 11 residues.

CDR3 coding DNA: TGTGCCAGCAGCCAAGGAATGCCGGATGTATCAGGCGAGCAGTACTTC. This translates into CASSQGMPDVSGEQYF. The V and J genes are TRBV3-1 and TRBJ2-7; D is undetermined. The germline CDR1 and CDR2 sequences are LGHDT and YNNKEL (reference sequence). The CDR3 sequence is 16 residues long. V dropped 1 base and J dropped 6 bases, with 19 bases sitting between them.

Many counts were recorded for this clonotype. This chain connects TRBV19 to TRBJ1-3, with D possibly TRBD1 on 6 matching bases. The V and J ends lost 7 bases and 2 bases respectively, with 15 bases between them. This CDR3 contains 15 residues. Germline CDR1 is LNHDA and CDR2 is SQIVND (reference sequence). This chain's CDR3 is CASKFGQTAGNTIYF. The CDR3 DNA reads TGTGCCAGTAAATTTGGACAGACGGCTGGAAACACCATATATTTT.

This clonotype came up a few times. The rearrangement links TRBV18 to TRBJ1-4; D gene ambiguous. Germline V lookup: CDR1 KGHSH, CDR2 LQKENI. CDR3 length equals 13 residues. Trimming removed 8 bases at V and 4 bases at J, with 11 bases between. The DNA for the CDR3 is TGTGCCAGCCTCCGGGAAATTAATGAAAAACTGTTTTTT. Translation gives CASLREINEKLFF.

The gene calls are TRBV28 and TRBJ1-5; D may be TRBD1 (5 bases). Germline V CDR1 and CDR2: MDHEN, SYDVKM. V was clipped by 6 bases and J by 6 bases, with 15 bases between them. The length of the CDR3 is 14 residues. The CDR3 DNA reads as TGTGCCAGCAGCCCTCCCAGGGAAACTCAGCCCCAGCATTTT. This sequence encodes CASSPPRETQPQHF.

The chain joins TRBV7-9 to TRBJ1-4; TRBD1 agrees at 10 bases. Germline V gives CDR1 SEHNR, CDR2 FQNEAQ (reference sequence). CDR3 length: 17 amino acids. Losses at the gene ends were 5 bases for V and 8 bases for J; bases not matched to a gene: 14. CDR3 protein: CASSPAAGTGVGEKLFF. The CDR3 nucleotides read TGTGCCAGCAGCCCTGCCGCCGGGACAGGGGTGGGGGAAAAACTGTTTTTT.